This T cell receptor beta chain was captured by sequencing in a study of tumor-infiltrating lymphocytes in primary liver carcinoma. Study background: Primary liver carcinomas in the patients were surgically resected. Per sample, productive TCRbeta reads numbered roughly 3.5 to 7.13 million, similar across tissue types. General observations from the study: Relative to blood, tumors carried a significantly larger fraction of the repertoire in their top 250 clones (p = 0.039). Tumor-adjacent and tumor-blood pairs shared less of their repertoires than tumor region pairs shared.

Germline DNA was also extracted, while the blood RNA originated from unsorted whole blood. With around 450 ng total RNA as template and a constant-region primer, TCR beta cDNA was made. Three nested multiplex PCR rounds, a slightly modified ARM-PCR, produced the libraries for TCR beta. Investigators reported that the first two PCR rounds, at 10 cycles each, used TRBV1-TRBV30 forward primers with a C-beta reverse primer. MiXCR was run by TCRdb on the multiplex PCR reads, yielding one entry per CDR3 protein. The data contain fewer than 400,000 distinct CDR3 sequences, roughly 60% of them singletons. Germline assignment: CDR1 PRHDT and CDR2 FYEKMQ (reference sequence). The CDR3 runs to 15 residues. Trimming pared 1 base from V and 4 bases from J, leaving 13 bases between. This clonotype showed up just a few times. Its antigen is unidentified.

The clonotype originates from a man aged 40-55 years with primary liver carcinoma and hepatitis B virus infection. J is TRBJ2-5 and V is TRBV13; either TRBD1 or TRBD2 may fit D (6 bases each). The specimen was peripheral blood. The CDR3 protein is CASSLDSGAGETQYF. CDR3 nucleotides: TGTGCCAGCAGCTTAGATTCGGGGGCGGGAGAGACCCAGTACTTC.